This T cell receptor (beta chain) was found in a study of T cells in Graves' hyperthyroidism and ophthalmopathy. Study summary: Before treatment of any kind, peripheral blood was taken at initial diagnosis.

This clonotype came up once. This CDR3 is 13 amino acids long. V shed 5 bases and J shed 5 bases, with 9 bases lying between them. Germline V lookup: CDR1 SEHNR, CDR2 FQNEAQ (reference sequence). Authors of the study amplified TCR beta CDR3 regions from RNA transcripts. Initially, a first-round RT-PCR of the TCR CDR3 employed the HTBI primer set. TCRdb recomputed calls from the multiplex PCR reads with MiXCR, one row per CDR3 protein. The profile shows about 560,000 distinct CDR3 sequences, roughly a sixth of them singletons. Sequences were obtained from blood. The J gene is TRBJ2-2, the V gene TRBV7-9; unclear D gene. The receptor comes from a woman aged 18-35 years with Graves' hyperthyroidism. The CDR3 sequence is CASSPDGTGELFF. Written as DNA, the CDR3 is TGTGCCAGCAGCCCAGATGGAACCGGGGAGCTGTTTTTT.